The clone carrying this T cell receptor beta chain was counted a few times. Its antigen remains unidentified. This specimen comes from a study of beta chain features in type 1 diabetes. Notes on the study in general: In type 1 diabetes patients, VDJ junctions had fewer insertions; deletions at these junctions were more frequent. Patients with Type 1 diabetes showed moderately but significantly shorter TCRB CDR3s in all four CD4+ subsets.

The authors obtained over 95% purity in all sorted populations. The CDR3 is 16 residues long. The V and J ends lost 4 bases and 2 bases, in that order; junction bases with no gene match: 8. CDR1 and CDR2 from the germline V gene are SGHTS and YDEGEE. Every isolated RNA sample was fully reverse transcribed, so sequencing captured expressed TCRB transcripts. Profiled with immunoSEQ multiplex PCR; TCRdb holds only in-frame clones, not every one. In the table there are about 13,000 clones, more than 40% of which are singletons. The sequenced sample consisted of stem cell memory CD4+ T cells from blood. The source of this sequence is a young man in good health. This chain uses TRBV5-8 with TRBJ1-4; 7 nucleotides align to TRBD1. Here the CDR3 DNA reads TGTGCCAGCAGCATATCACGGACAGGCACTAATGAAAAACTGTTTTTT. Translated, it gives CASSISRTGTNEKLFF.